These 13 T cell receptor beta chains share one sample of origin, sequenced in a study of blood T cells in healthy people across ages. With a J-beta primer mix and a sample-barcoded 5' primer, a second PCR ran 7 to 11 cycles. MiXCR, applied by TCRdb to the 5' RACE reads, yields one record per CDR3 protein. The sample yields around 1.5 million distinct CDR3 sequences, approximately 63% seen once. Sequenced: blood. The receptors were sampled from a man younger than 35 in good health.

The gene calls are TRBV10-3 and TRBJ2-5; D gene uncertain. The V gene lost 8 bases and the J gene lost 11 bases, with 21 bases spanning the gap. The CDR3 length is 13 residues. The germline V gene encodes CDR1 ENHRY and CDR2 SYGVKD. The CDR3 DNA is TGTGCCATCGGCCTTACGGATTACTACGTGCAGTACTTC. Encoded protein: CAIGLTDYYVQYF.

This chain links TRBV14 with TRBJ2-3; D possibly matches TRBD1 or TRBD2 (5 bases each). The CDR3 has 14 amino acids. The germline CDR1 and CDR2 sequences are SGHDN and FVKESK. V was shortened by 1 base and J by 5 bases, with 10 bases between the two germline ends. CDR3 protein: CASSQVGRGDTQYF. The CDR3 DNA reads as TGTGCCAGCAGCCAAGTGGGACGGGGAGATACGCAGTATTTT. The complete variable domain, with remaining parts taken from reference TRBV14 and TRBJ2-3, reads EAGVTQFPSHSVIEKGQTVTLRCDPISGHDNLYWYRRVMGKEIKFLLHFVKESKQDESGMPNNRFLAERTGGTYSTLKVQPAELEDSGVYFCASSQVGRGDTQYFGPGTRLTVL.

The chain joins TRBV10-3 to TRBJ2-5, with D possibly TRBD1 on 5 matching bases. The J call is uncertain, as TRBJ2-7 better fits the DNA end. There are 13 residues in the CDR3. Germline V gene data show CDR1 as ENHRY and CDR2 as SYGVKD. The DNA for the CDR3 is TGTGCCATCAGCACTCAGGGTCCCTACGAGCAGTACTTC. Translating gives CAISTQGPYEQYF.

This chain uses TRBV6-2 or TRBV6-3 with TRBJ2-1; D perhaps matches TRBD1 (6 bases). The J call may be wrong; the DNA end is better matched by TRBJ2-7. The germline V gene has CDR1 MNHEY and CDR2 SVGEGT. The CDR3 runs 15 residues. In nucleotides, the CDR3 is TGTGCCACCACAACCGGCACAGGGTCTTACAATGAGCAGTACTTC. Translating gives CATTTGTGSYNEQYF.

This clonotype came up a few times. V and J are TRBV28 and TRBJ2-2; 8 positions match TRBD1. This CDR3 comprises 13 residues. Germline CDR1 MDHEN, CDR2 SYDVKM. After removal of 5 bases from V and 6 bases from J, the junction contained 2 bases not matched to a gene. The CDR3 here is CASSRQGSGELFF. In DNA form, the CDR3 reads TGTGCCAGCAGTCGACAGGGGTCCGGGGAGCTGTTTTTT.

This clonotype came up a few times. V usage is TRBV4-1 and J usage is TRBJ2-1; D ambiguous. The CDR3 is 11 residues long. Germline values: CDR1 MGHRA, CDR2 YSYEKL. Trimming pared 6 bases from V and 9 bases from J, leaving 9 bases between. In nucleotides, the CDR3 is TGCGCCAGCAGAGGCCCGGGTGAGCAGTTCTTC. This gives the protein CASRGPGEQFF.

The genes are TRBV5-1 and TRBJ2-5; weak D call: TRBD1 (5 bases). V dropped 6 bases and J dropped 2 bases, with 8 bases sitting between them. CDR1 is SGHRS and CDR2 is YFSETQ in the germline V gene. The length of the CDR3 is 12 residues. The CDR3 DNA reads as TGCGCCAGCATGGACAAACAAGAGACCCAGTACTTC. Protein sequence: CASMDKQETQYF.

V usage is TRBV19 and J usage is TRBJ2-7, with 7 positions matching TRBD2. This CDR3 is built from 14 residues. The V gene's germline CDR1 is LNHDA and CDR2 SQIVND (reference sequence). Germline trimming cut 3 bases from V and 5 bases from J; bases unmatched to any gene: 7. The CDR3, as DNA: TGTGCCAGTAGTATGGCGGGAGTAGTTCACGAGCAGTACTTC. It is translated as CASSMAGVVHEQYF.

The chain joins TRBV5-1 to TRBJ1-1; tentatively, D is TRBD1 (5 bases). CDR1 SGHRS and CDR2 YFSETQ come from the germline V gene. This CDR3 is 15 amino acids long. Trimming took 3 bases from V and 1 from J, leaving 13 bases between them. CDR3 bases: TGCGCCAGCAGCTGGCGTGGAAGGGGGAACACTGAAGCTTTCTTT. Translating it yields CASSWRGRGNTEAFF.

This clonotype was detected a few times. V is TRBV7-6 and J is TRBJ2-1; the match to TRBD1 covers 7 bases. This CDR3 region has 16 residues. Per germline, CDR1 SGHVS and CDR2 FNYEAQ. V dropped 6 bases and J dropped 8; count of bases not matched to a gene: 16. The CDR3 reads CASSLAPPTGVDEQFF. The CDR3 DNA sequence: TGTGCCAGCAGTCTTGCCCCACCCACAGGGGTCGATGAGCAGTTCTTC.

This sequence joins TRBV20-1 and TRBJ2-3; no reliable D call. The CDR3 sequence is 16 residues long. Germline assignment: CDR1 DFQATT and CDR2 SNEGSKA (reference sequence). Trimming cost V 0 bases and J 4 bases, with 17 bases left between them. In nucleotides, the CDR3 is TGCAGTGCTAGAGATACCGGACCTTCGTTGCCAGATACGCAGTATTTT. Amino acid sequence: CSARDTGPSLPDTQYF.

This chain uses TRBV6-5 with TRBJ1-6; TRBD1 agrees at 10 bases. Germline CDR1 is MNHEY and CDR2 is SVGAGI. With 2 bases clipped from V and 7 bases from J, the junction kept 5 bases outside the gene matches. This CDR3 has 16 residues. In nucleotides, the CDR3 is TGTGCCAGCAGTTACCTCCGGACAGGGGGAAATTCACCCCTCCACTTT. It is translated as CASSYLRTGGNSPLHF.

This rearrangement joins TRBV18 to TRBJ2-6, with D possibly matching TRBD1 (5 bases). Germline values: CDR1 KGHSH, CDR2 LQKENI. The CDR3 loop spans 17 amino acids. The V end lost 5 bases, the J end lost 0 bases, and 14 bases lay between the germline ends. The CDR3 protein is CASSARQFSSGANVLTF. The CDR3 region has the DNA TGTGCCAGCTCAGCGAGACAGTTTAGCTCTGGGGCCAACGTCCTGACTTTC.